The 23 T cell receptor beta chains listed next were all sequenced from one sample in a study of neurological immune-mediated disorders. In TCRdb, the 5' RACE reads were re-called with MiXCR into one record per CDR3 protein. Among more than 13,000 distinct CDR3 sequences, roughly 6.9% were seen once, and the ten largest hold about 24%. Sequenced material: CD8+ T cells from blood. These receptors all stem from a woman aged 40 to 50 in good health.

This clonotype was detected many times. V is TRBV5-1 and J is TRBJ2-1; D is unresolved. The germline V and J ends were trimmed by 4 bases and 0 bases, with 5 bases remaining between them. Germline assignment: CDR1 SGHRS and CDR2 YFSETQ. The CDR3 is 13 residues long. CDR3 DNA sequence: TGCGCCAGCAGCCCAGTCTCCTACAATGAGCAGTTCTTC. It translates to CASSPVSYNEQFF.

The CDR3 region has the DNA TGTGCCAGCAGTGTGTTTACCGGGACTAGCGGGAGCAGTTACAATGAGCAGTTCTTC. This gives the protein CASSVFTGTSGSSYNEQFF. V is TRBV28 and J is TRBJ2-1, with 14 bases aligning to TRBD2. Looked up from germline, CDR1 is MDHEN and CDR2 is SYDVKM. The V gene end was trimmed by 5 bases and the J gene end by 4 bases; junction bases not matched to a gene: 13. The CDR3 has 19 residues.

This clonotype came up many times. The rearrangement uses TRBV28 and TRBJ2-2; 9 positions agree with TRBD1. Unmatched junction bases numbered 19, after V lost 6 bases and J lost 2 bases. This CDR3 region has 20 residues. Per germline, CDR1 MDHEN and CDR2 SYDVKM. CDR3 sequence: CASRPGQGRISERNTGELFF. CDR3 DNA: TGTGCCAGCAGACCGGGACAGGGAAGAATTAGCGAGCGAAACACCGGGGAGCTGTTTTTT.

This clonotype is judged medium-sized. The chain couples TRBV2 to TRBJ2-2; D uncertain. Per germline, CDR1 SNHLY and CDR2 FYNNEI. The CDR3 contains 15 residues. Deletions cut 3 bases from V and 6 bases from J, with 14 bases between. The CDR3 nucleotides read TGTGCCAGCAGTGATTCCCGGGTATCCCCCGGGGAGCTGTTTTTT. It translates to CASSDSRVSPGELFF. Variable domain in full (rest from reference TRBV2 and TRBJ2-2): EPEVTQTPSHQVTQMGQEVILRCVPISNHLYFYWYRQILGQKVEFLVSFYNNEISEKSEIFDDQFSVERPDGSNFTLKIRSTKLEDSAMYFCASSDSRVSPGELFFGEGSRLTVL.

This clonotype was seen many times. This chain joins TRBV12-3 or TRBV12-4 and TRBJ1-2; 7 nucleotides agree with TRBD1. The CDR3 sequence is 20 residues long. V dropped 0 bases and J dropped 3; count of bases not matched to a gene: 19. The DNA of the CDR3 is TGTGCCAGCAGTTTAGCGGGACGTATAACCGGGACAGACAATTACTATGGCTACACCTTC. It codes for CASSLAGRITGTDNYYGYTF.

This clonotype has ten or more counts. The J gene is TRBJ1-6, the V gene TRBV7-8, with D tentatively TRBD1 (6 bases). Germline CDR1 reads SGHVS; CDR2 reads FQNEAQ. Trimming left V 8 bases short and J 9 bases short, with 17 bases between. The CDR3 covers 14 residues. In DNA form, the CDR3 reads TGTGCCAGCCTCGGGGGGGGGCTGGGTTCACCCCTCCACTTT. This codes for CASLGGGLGSPLHF.

This clonotype was seen ten or more times. The chain employs TRBV5-6 and TRBJ2-5, with D unresolved. The CDR3 runs to 11 residues. V gave up 4 bases and J gave up 1 base, with 2 bases separating them. The germline V gene encodes CDR1 SGHDT and CDR2 YYEEEE. DNA of the CDR3: TGTGCCAGCAGCACCCAAGAGACCCAGTACTTC. This encodes CASSTQETQYF. The complete variable domain, with remaining parts taken from reference TRBV5-6 and TRBJ2-5, reads DAGVTQSPTHLIKTRGQQVTLRCSPKSGHDTVSWYQQALGQGPQFIFQYYEEEERQRGNFPDRFSGHQFPNYSSELNVNALLLGDSALYLCASSTQETQYFGPGTRLLVL.

This clonotype was recorded many times. The genes are TRBV20-1 and TRBJ2-1; no firm D call. The CDR3 runs 11 residues. The V and J ends lost 3 bases and 7 bases respectively, with 7 bases between them. Germline V gene lookup returns CDR1 DFQATT and CDR2 SNEGSKA (reference sequence). CDR3 in DNA: TGCAGTGCTAGGGGTAGGAATGAGCAGTTCTTC. Encoded protein: CSARGRNEQFF.

This clonotype was counted at least ten times. In nucleotides, the CDR3 is TGTGCCAGCAGTGAAGGAGGAAGGGCCTCCTACGAGCAGTACTTC. It specifies CASSEGGRASYEQYF. This chain joins TRBV25-1 and TRBJ2-7; a possible D gene is TRBD2 (5 bases). Trimming cost V 2 bases and J 0 bases, with 11 bases left between them. Per the germline V gene, CDR1 is MGHDK and CDR2 is SYGVNS. The CDR3 consists of 15 residues.

This clonotype was found many times. The chain is built from TRBV28 and TRBJ1-4; D uncertain. Germline CDR1 reads MDHEN; CDR2 reads SYDVKM. CDR3 size: 16 residues. V was shortened by 6 bases and J by 4 bases, with 18 bases between the two germline ends. This CDR3 reads CASSPHPDGINEKLFF. In nucleotides, the CDR3 is TGTGCCAGCAGCCCTCACCCGGACGGTATTAATGAAAAACTGTTTTTT.

This clonotype was observed many times. This chain connects TRBV11-2 to TRBJ2-1; D is unresolved. Germline CDR1 and CDR2: SGHAT and FQNNGV. Trimming pared 1 base from V and 2 bases from J, leaving 9 bases between. CDR3 length equals 15 residues. CDR3 in amino acids: CASSLAPLTYNEQFF. CDR3 nucleotide sequence: TGTGCCAGCAGCTTAGCTCCGTTAACCTACAATGAGCAGTTCTTC.

This clonotype is categorized as medium-sized. The rearrangement joins TRBV6-1 to TRBJ2-1; D call uncertain. Germline CDR1 and CDR2: MNHNS and SASEGT. This CDR3 has 15 amino acids. V dropped 7 bases and J dropped 0 bases, with 13 bases sitting between them. The CDR3 reads CASMPEQSSYNEQFF. CDR3 in DNA: TGTGCCAGCATGCCGGAGCAGAGCTCCTACAATGAGCAGTTCTTC.

This clonotype appeared many times. The J gene is TRBJ2-3, the V gene TRBV5-1; 9 nucleotides agree with TRBD2. V trimming: 3 bases; J trimming: 2 bases; junction bases outside the gene matches: 13. CDR3 length: 18 amino acids. Germline CDR1 and CDR2: SGHRS and YFSETQ. The DNA for the CDR3 is TGCGCCAGCAGCTCGCAGGGAGAAGCGGGGGGTCACACAGATACGCAGTATTTT. This translates into CASSSQGEAGGHTDTQYF. The whole variable domain, filled in from reference TRBV5-1 and TRBJ2-3, reads KAGVTQTPRYLIKTRGQQVTLSCSPISGHRSVSWYQQTPGQGLQFLFEYFSETQRNKGNFPGRFSGRQFSNSRSEMNVSTLELGDSALYLCASSSQGEAGGHTDTQYFGPGTRLTVL.

This clonotype has ten or more counts. The J gene is TRBJ2-2, the V gene TRBV5-1; 9 nucleotides align to TRBD2. The J segment lost 6 bases and the V segment lost 1 base, leaving 7 bases of the junction unmatched. The CDR3 has 16 residues. Germline V gene data show CDR1 as SGHRS and CDR2 as YFSETQ. CDR3 coding DNA: TGCGCCAGCAGCTTGCGGGTTAGCGGGAGAGCCGGGGAGCTGTTTTTT. Its protein is CASSLRVSGRAGELFF.

The V call is TRBV10-3, the J call TRBJ2-1; 11 bases fit TRBD2. Germline trimming cut 3 bases from V and 6 bases from J; bases unmatched to any gene: 4. Germline CDR1 ENHRY, CDR2 SYGVKD. There are 15 residues in the CDR3. CDR3 in amino acids: CAISDPSGGTNEQFF. DNA for the CDR3: TGTGCCATCAGTGACCCTAGCGGGGGGACCAATGAGCAGTTCTTC.

This clonotype was detected many times. DNA of the CDR3: TGCGCCAGCAGCCAAGATGGAGACGGGACCCAGTACTTC. Translating gives CASSQDGDGTQYF. This chain joins TRBV4-1 and TRBJ2-5, with D unclear. The CDR3 sequence is 13 residues long. Trimming took 0 bases from V and 7 from J, leaving 9 bases between them. Germline lookup yields CDR1 MGHRA and CDR2 YSYEKL.

The chain uses TRBV14 and TRBJ2-7; TRBD1 is a possible D gene (5 bases). The CDR3 contains 14 residues. Trimming pared 0 bases from V and 7 bases from J, leaving 13 bases between. Germline V gene lookup returns CDR1 SGHDN and CDR2 FVKESK. The chain's CDR3 is CASSQDRDIEEQYF. As DNA, the CDR3 is TGTGCCAGCAGCCAAGACAGGGATATTGAGGAGCAGTACTTC.

This clonotype was seen ten or more times. V is TRBV5-1 and J is TRBJ2-1; D is unresolved. The CDR3 has 12 residues. Trimming removed 3 bases at V and 8 bases at J, with 9 bases between. From germline, CDR1 is SGHRS and CDR2 YFSETQ. CDR3 DNA sequence: TGCGCCAGCAGCTACTCAGCCGATGAGCAGTTCTTC. Its protein is CASSYSADEQFF.

This clonotype came up once. A much more abundant neighbour one base away suggests this may be a read error. The chain employs TRBV12-3 or TRBV12-4 and TRBJ2-1; 7 bases match TRBD2. The CDR3 is 11 residues long. Here the CDR3 DNA reads TGTGACAGCAGCGGGAATGATGAGCAGTTCTTC. Translation gives CDSSGNDEQFF.

This clonotype was detected many times. CDR3 amino acids: CASSGSGTSSYEQYF. DNA of the CDR3: TGCGCCAGCAGCGGCTCCGGGACTTCCTCCTACGAGCAGTACTTC. The V gene is TRBV5-1, the J gene TRBJ2-7, with TRBD2 as a possible D gene (6 bases). The germline gives CDR1 SGHRS, CDR2 YFSETQ. Trimming took off 4 bases at V and 0 bases at J, with 14 bases between the two ends. This CDR3 is built from 15 residues.

This clonotype showed up just once. The rearrangement joins TRBV5-4 to TRBJ2-7; D possibly matches TRBD1 or TRBD2 (5 bases each). The CDR3 runs 16 residues. Trimming stripped 3 bases from V and 7 bases from J, with 23 bases between. Germline V gene sequence: CDR1 SGHNT, CDR2 YYREEE (reference sequence). The CDR3 nucleotides read TGTGCCAGCAGCTCCCCGGGGCGTCGGGCGGACGAGGAGCAGTACTTC. Translation gives CASSSPGRRADEEQYF.

This clonotype was detected many times. The chain links TRBV5-1 to TRBJ2-1, with TRBD1 matching over 8 bases. Germline V CDR1 and CDR2: SGHRS, YFSETQ. This CDR3 is built from 12 residues. V shed 4 bases, J shed 10 bases, and the junction held 4 bases outside the gene matches. The CDR3 here is CASSGGQVEQFF. In nucleotides, the CDR3 is TGCGCCAGCAGCGGGGGACAGGTAGAGCAGTTCTTC.

This clonotype occurred many times. The V call is TRBV19, the J call TRBJ1-3; D unclear. This CDR3 is built from 14 residues. The ends were cut back, 3 bases at V and 4 bases at J, with 10 bases in the middle. Per germline, CDR1 LNHDA and CDR2 SQIVND (reference sequence). The CDR3 sequence: CASSMDGTGNTIYF. DNA of the CDR3: TGTGCCAGTAGTATGGACGGTACAGGAAACACCATATATTTT.